A single sample gave rise to the 23 T cell receptor beta chains below, sequenced in a study of vaccination and CD4 T cells after COVID-19 (dated by TCRdb to between 2020 and 2023). Reading the label with the study, this specimen's treatment or condition is: approximately nine-day PBMC culture with coronavirus spike peptide pools or control peptides (ViraFEST assay). Their target antigens are unknown. Library preparation employed PCR. The reads were generated on an Illumina iSeq 100. DNA from cultured CD4+ T cells was subjected to TCR sequencing with the Oncomine TCR Beta short-read assay at the Johns Hopkins FTIC core. The public reads were quality trimmed at Q25 with fastp and then assembled into clones with MiXCR by TCRdb, keeping productive beta chains. Entries are consolidated by CDR3 protein sequence, retaining the most common genes and DNA. In all, the sample holds more than 12,000 distinct CDR3 sequences, and about 48% of those were seen once. The top ten clones comprise about 12% of the sample.

Sequencing was done on a sample of CD4+ T cells from blood, cultured in vitro. All receptors come from a human donor who had recovered from COVID-19.

The J gene is TRBJ1-5, the V gene TRBV20-1; D not certain. The V gene lost 0 bases and the J gene lost 4 bases, with 7 bases spanning the gap. Germline CDR1 is DFQATT and CDR2 is SNEGSKA (reference sequence). The CDR3 covers 13 residues. The CDR3 loop reads CSARERLNQPQHF. DNA of the CDR3: TGCAGTGCTAGAGAACGATTGAATCAGCCCCAGCATTTT.

The V gene is TRBV15, the J gene TRBJ1-5; D perhaps matches TRBD1 (5 bases). Germline V gives CDR1 LNHNV, CDR2 YYDKDF (reference sequence). The CDR3 has 15 amino acids. The V and J ends lost 1 base and 4 bases respectively, with 11 bases between them. CDR3 region: CATSRGGAPNQPQHF. CDR3 nucleotide sequence: TGTGCCACCAGCAGAGGAGGGGCCCCGAATCAGCCCCAGCATTTT.

This clonotype was seen more than once but under ten times. The genes are TRBV6-5 and TRBJ2-7, with 7 nucleotides matching TRBD1. This CDR3 is built from 16 residues. Germline values: CDR1 MNHEY, CDR2 SVGAGI. After removal of 2 bases from V and 2 bases from J, the junction contained 9 bases not matched to a gene. Here the CDR3 DNA reads TGTGCCAGCAGTTACCTTGCGTTGAGGGGGCCCTACGAGCAGTACTTC. Protein: CASSYLALRGPYEQYF.

This chain joins TRBV5-1 and TRBJ1-5, with TRBD1 matching 7 bases. The CDR3 is made up of 15 amino acids. V shed 1 base and J 5 bases; nucleotides not matched to a gene: 6. CDR1 SGHRS and CDR2 YFSETQ come from the germline V gene. CDR3 in DNA: TGCGCCAGCAGCTTGACTCCTGACAGGGATCAGCCCCAGCATTTT. Translation: CASSLTPDRDQPQHF.

The rearrangement uses TRBV6-2 or TRBV6-3 and TRBJ2-1; D is uncertain. This CDR3 comprises 16 residues. V was pared by 6 bases and J by 0 bases, with 15 bases between. Looked up from germline, CDR1 is MNHEY and CDR2 is SVGEGT. The CDR3 reads CASRSHAQSSYNEQFF. The DNA for the CDR3 is TGTGCCAGCAGATCCCATGCTCAGAGCTCCTACAATGAGCAGTTCTTC.

J is TRBJ2-5 and V is TRBV6-1; D is possibly TRBD2 (6 bases). Trimming shortened V by 4 bases and J by 5 bases, and 20 bases separated the two germline ends. CDR1 is MNHNS and CDR2 is SASEGT in the germline V gene. This CDR3 is 16 amino acids long. DNA of the CDR3: TGTGCCAGCAGTGGGAAACCGGGAACTGGGGGGGAGACCCAGTACTTC. This sequence encodes CASSGKPGTGGETQYF.

V usage is TRBV5-4 and J usage is TRBJ2-1; 14 bases match TRBD2. Germline V gives CDR1 SGHNT, CDR2 YYREEE (reference sequence). The CDR3 is 15 residues long. Trimming at V came to 5 bases and at J to 7 bases, leaving 5 bases not matched to a gene. The CDR3 sequence is CASRTGTSGSNEQFF. For the CDR3, the DNA is TGTGCCAGCAGGACCGGGACTAGCGGGAGTAATGAGCAGTTCTTC.

V and J are TRBV24-1 and TRBJ1-1; 9 nucleotides agree with TRBD1. The CDR3 covers 14 residues. The germline V gene encodes CDR1 KGHDR and CDR2 SFDVKD. Trimming removed 5 bases from V and 4 bases from J; junction bases left unmatched: 4. The CDR3 here is CATSAGQGSTEAFF. CDR3 sequence (DNA): TGTGCCACCAGTGCCGGACAGGGGTCCACTGAAGCTTTCTTT.

The J gene is TRBJ2-1, the V gene TRBV19; D ambiguous. V lost 5 bases to trimming and J lost 11 bases, with 19 bases between them. This CDR3 has 14 residues. The germline V gene encodes CDR1 LNHDA and CDR2 SQIVND (reference sequence). The CDR3 loop is CASSGSFTGWQQFF. DNA of the CDR3: TGTGCCAGTAGTGGGTCCTTTACGGGCTGGCAGCAGTTCTTC.

The genes are TRBV9 and TRBJ2-3, with 7 positions matching TRBD2. V lost 4 bases to trimming and J lost 4 bases; unmatched junction nucleotides: 21. This CDR3 region has 19 residues. Germline V CDR1 and CDR2: SGDLS, YYNGEE. Here the CDR3 reads CASSPRRGGGLAVSDTQYF. CDR3 DNA sequence: TGTGCCAGCAGCCCTCGGCGGGGAGGAGGTCTAGCGGTCTCAGATACGCAGTATTTT.

In its sample, this clonotype was seen once. The CDR3 DNA reads TGTGCCATCAGTGACACAGGGGGGGCAGAGACCCAGTACTTC. Its protein is CAISDTGGAETQYF. This chain uses TRBV10-3 with TRBJ2-5; TRBD1 is a possible D gene (8 bases). From germline, CDR1 is ENHRY and CDR2 SYGVKD. The CDR3 contains 14 residues. V was clipped by 3 bases and J by 4 bases, with 12 bases between them.

V usage is TRBV7-9 and J usage is TRBJ2-5; 12 nucleotides line up with TRBD2. From germline, CDR1 is SEHNR and CDR2 FQNEAQ (reference sequence). There are 14 residues in the CDR3. Trimming took 4 bases from V and 5 from J; bases not matched to a gene: 2. CDR3 region: CASSSTSGGETQYF. CDR3 nucleotides: TGTGCCAGCAGCTCGACTAGCGGGGGCGAGACCCAGTACTTC.

The V gene is TRBV6-1, the J gene TRBJ1-1; D ambiguous. Trimming took 8 bases from V and 5 from J, leaving 21 bases between them. Germline V gives CDR1 MNHNS, CDR2 SASEGT. The CDR3 is 15 residues long. The CDR3 spells CASQSLVNGVTEAFF. The CDR3 DNA is TGTGCCAGCCAGTCTTTGGTAAACGGAGTGACTGAAGCTTTCTTT.

The chain couples TRBV5-1 to TRBJ2-7; D is uncertain. Between the trimmed V and J ends, which lost 4 bases and 0 bases, there was a span of 8 bases. The CDR3 is 13 amino acids. Germline CDR1 is SGHRS and CDR2 is YFSETQ. The DNA of the CDR3 is TGCGCCAGCAGCGCATTGAGCTCCTACGAGCAGTACTTC. Residues: CASSALSSYEQYF.

The chain combines TRBV7-3 with TRBJ1-2, with no clear D. V lost 4 bases and J lost 3, with 9 bases in between. The CDR3 is made up of 13 amino acids. The germline V gene has CDR1 SGHTA and CDR2 FQGTGA. The CDR3 reads CASSSDGYYGYTF. The DNA of the CDR3 is TGTGCCAGCAGCTCAGACGGGTACTATGGCTACACCTTC.

CDR3 DNA: TGTGCCAGCAGTCGACTCCGGGACAGGGGGAACTATGGCTACACCTTC. It translates to CASSRLRDRGNYGYTF. The V and J genes are TRBV6-1 and TRBJ1-2; 11 nucleotides match TRBD1. In germline, CDR1 is MNHNS, CDR2 SASEGT. V dropped 5 bases and J dropped 2; count of bases not matched to a gene: 7. The CDR3 is 16 amino acids.

The genes are TRBV12-3 or TRBV12-4 and TRBJ2-5; 8 nucleotides agree with TRBD2. V trimming: 6 bases; J trimming: 9 bases; junction bases outside the gene matches: 12. There are 14 residues in the CDR3. CDR3 in amino acids: CASRSAGGPGSQYF. As DNA, the CDR3 is TGTGCCAGCAGGTCGGCGGGGGGCCCCGGCTCCCAGTACTTC.

The chain employs TRBV24-1 and TRBJ1-2; tentatively, D is TRBD1 (5 bases). CDR1 is KGHDR, CDR2 SFDVKD, per germline. This CDR3 is built from 14 residues. V was clipped by 6 bases and J by 7 bases, with 17 bases between them. The CDR3 is CATSNQGPLGGYTF. The DNA for the CDR3 is TGTGCCACCAGTAACCAGGGCCCTTTAGGTGGCTACACCTTC.

The chain links TRBV5-1 to TRBJ2-3; unclear D gene. Trimming left V 5 bases short and J 0 bases short, with 10 bases between. This CDR3 is built from 14 residues. Germline CDR1 and CDR2: SGHRS and YFSETQ. The CDR3 nucleotides read TGCGCCAGCAGAGATATGAAAAGCACAGATACGCAGTATTTT. It specifies CASRDMKSTDTQYF.

V and J are TRBV4-3 and TRBJ2-3; 15 positions match TRBD2. Germline assignment: CDR1 LGHNA and CDR2 YSLEER. Trimming removed 0 bases from V and 2 bases from J; junction bases left unmatched: 3. This CDR3 region has 18 residues. DNA of the CDR3: TGCGCCAGCAGCCAAGAAGGACTAGCGGGAGGGTACACAGATACGCAGTATTTT. This sequence encodes CASSQEGLAGGYTDTQYF.

The rearrangement uses TRBV30 and TRBJ2-1; 9 bases are a match to TRBD1. V lost 0 bases, J lost 1 base, and 4 bases stayed unmatched. The CDR3 extends over 16 amino acids. CDR1 GTSNPN and CDR2 SVGIG come from the germline V gene (reference sequence). The CDR3 loop reads CAWSVFGTGSYNEQFF. Written as DNA, the CDR3 is TGTGCCTGGAGTGTATTCGGGACAGGGTCCTACAATGAGCAGTTCTTC.

This clonotype was seen only a few times. CDR3 loop: CASSQDRQGSGNTIYF. CDR3 sequence (DNA): TGCGCCAGCAGCCAGGACAGACAGGGCTCTGGAAACACCATATATTTT. The V call is TRBV4-3, the J call TRBJ1-3; TRBD1 matches at 7 bases. V was clipped by 3 bases and J by 0 bases; unmatched bases: 5. This CDR3 spans 16 amino acids. Germline V gene lookup returns CDR1 LGHNA and CDR2 YSLEER.

This chain connects TRBV4-1 to TRBJ1-1, with 7 bases identical to TRBD1. With 0 bases clipped from V and 6 bases from J, the junction kept 10 bases outside the gene matches. Looked up from germline, CDR1 is MGHRA and CDR2 is YSYEKL. The CDR3 covers 16 residues. Here the CDR3 reads CASSQEVTGWRAEAFF. For the CDR3, the DNA is TGCGCCAGCAGCCAAGAAGTGACAGGGTGGAGGGCTGAAGCTTTCTTT.